This TCR beta chain was identified in a study of blood T cell repertoires in COVID-19. Study in general: Specimens from acute and convalescent COVID-19 originated in the United States, Italy and Spain. Sources were T cells, B-cell-depleted T cells, or PBMCs; the material itself was cDNA or gDNA.

Seattle's cohort entered during active infection and was followed longitudinally. Trimming left V 1 base short and J 1 base short, with 12 bases between. The CDR3 consists of 16 residues. The germline gives CDR1 SGHTA, CDR2 FQGNSA. In the authors' methods: It was from reference gene primer amplification that nucleated cell counts were estimated. The protocol was immunoSEQ multiplex PCR, while the TCRdb copy is restricted to in-frame clones and leaves out a portion. V and J calls and clone size are given by that table; D and trimming were obtained from the DNA. This table holds 150,000 to 200,000 clones, around nine tenths found once.

The specimen sequenced was peripheral blood. The chain carries TRBV7-2 and TRBJ2-3, with D perhaps TRBD1 (5 bases). The origin of this receptor is a woman in her 70s with COVID-19, enrolled during active disease. Here the CDR3 reads CASSLEARAGTDTQYF. The CDR3 DNA reads as TGTGCCAGCAGCTTAGAGGCCAGGGCGGGCACAGATACGCAGTATTTT.